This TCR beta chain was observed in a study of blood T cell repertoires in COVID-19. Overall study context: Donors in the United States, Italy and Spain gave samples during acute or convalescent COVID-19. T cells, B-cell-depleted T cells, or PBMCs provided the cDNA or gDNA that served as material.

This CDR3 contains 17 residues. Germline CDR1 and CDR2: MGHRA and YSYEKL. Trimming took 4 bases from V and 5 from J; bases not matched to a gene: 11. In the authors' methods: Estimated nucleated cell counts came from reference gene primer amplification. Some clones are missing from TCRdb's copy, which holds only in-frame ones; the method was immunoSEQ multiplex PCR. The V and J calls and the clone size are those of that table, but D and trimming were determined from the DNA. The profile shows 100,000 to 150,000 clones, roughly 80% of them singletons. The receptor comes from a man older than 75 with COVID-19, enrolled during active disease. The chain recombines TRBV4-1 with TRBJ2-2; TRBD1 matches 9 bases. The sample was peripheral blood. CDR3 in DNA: TGCGCCAGCAGCCGACAAACAGGGGGCGCATTAACCGGGGAGCTGTTTTTT. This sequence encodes CASSRQTGGALTGELFF.